What follows are 25 T cell receptor beta chains derived from one specimen sequenced in a study of blood T cell repertoires in COVID-19. Repertoires were generated with immunoSEQ multiplex PCR, while TCRdb's copy carries only in-frame clones and drops some. This table holds about 230,000 clones, 75% to 85% found once. The source material was peripheral blood. These TCRs come from a man between 40 and 49 years old who had recovered from COVID-19.

This clone showed up just a few times. The chain has TRBV24-1 and TRBJ2-2, with D perhaps TRBD2 (5 bases). The V gene's germline CDR1 is KGHDR and CDR2 SFDVKD. The germline V and J ends were trimmed by 5 bases and 0 bases, with 6 bases remaining between them. The CDR3 runs to 14 residues. The CDR3 sequence: CATSGRTNTGELFF. CDR3 DNA sequence: TGTGCCACCAGTGGGAGGACGAACACCGGGGAGCTGTTTTTT.

The chain couples TRBV2 to TRBJ1-5, with a weak D call TRBD1 (5 bases). Trimming stripped 9 bases from V and 7 bases from J, with 16 bases between. The CDR3 runs 13 residues. Germline V gives CDR1 SNHLY, CDR2 FYNNEI. The CDR3 loop is CASLPGGEQPQHF. The CDR3 DNA reads as TGTGCCAGTCTCCCGGGGGGAGAACAGCCCCAGCATTTT.

The chain carries TRBV4-3 and TRBJ2-1, with 15 bases fitting TRBD2. The CDR3 contains 18 residues. Germline trimming cut 1 base from V and 1 base from J; bases unmatched to any gene: 2. In germline, CDR1 is LGHNA, CDR2 YSLEER. CDR3 region: CASSQGTSGGVSYNEQFF. CDR3 bases: TGCGCCAGCAGCCAAGGGACTAGCGGGGGGGTGTCCTACAATGAGCAGTTCTTC.

The genes are TRBV7-9 and TRBJ2-1; no reliable D call. In germline, CDR1 is SEHNR, CDR2 FQNEAQ (reference sequence). Trimming pared 1 base from V and 2 bases from J, leaving 12 bases between. The CDR3 is 16 amino acids. The CDR3 nucleotides read TGTGCCAGCAGCTTAGGGGCCCTGCTACCCTACAATGAGCAGTTCTTC. Its translation is CASSLGALLPYNEQFF.

This clone was detected once. The rearrangement uses TRBV7-9 and TRBJ1-3, with 8 bases fitting TRBD1. The V and J ends lost 3 bases and 4 bases, in that order; junction bases with no gene match: 14. Germline lookup yields CDR1 SEHNR and CDR2 FQNEAQ (reference sequence). This CDR3 spans 18 amino acids. CDR3 sequence (DNA): TGTGCCAGCAGCTTTAATGGTGTCGGGACAGGAGCAGGAAACACCATATATTTT. This codes for CASSFNGVGTGAGNTIYF.

This chain uses TRBV27 with TRBJ2-7, with D maybe TRBD1 (6 bases). This CDR3 has 13 residues. Germline V CDR1 and CDR2: MNHEY, SMNVEV (reference sequence). Trimming removed 7 bases at V and 0 bases at J, with 10 bases between. The DNA of the CDR3 is TGTGCCAGCACCAAGACAGGCTCCTACGAGCAGTACTTC. Protein: CASTKTGSYEQYF.

The chain combines TRBV27 with TRBJ2-1; possibly TRBD2 for D (6 bases). The V end lost 5 bases, the J end lost 0 bases, and 14 bases lay between the germline ends. The CDR3 covers 16 residues. Per germline, CDR1 MNHEY and CDR2 SMNVEV (reference sequence). The DNA of the CDR3 is TGTGCCAGCAGTAGCGGGCCTCCCAGCTCCTACAATGAGCAGTTCTTC. As protein: CASSSGPPSSYNEQFF.

The rearrangement links TRBV5-5 to TRBJ1-1, with TRBD1 identical over 11 bases. The CDR3 has 17 residues. J lost 3 bases, V lost 3 bases, and 10 bases had no gene match. Germline V gene sequence: CDR1 SGHKS, CDR2 YYEKEE (reference sequence). The CDR3 DNA reads as TGTGCCAGCAGCTCCTGGACAGGGGGCTCAAGGGACACTGAAGCTTTCTTT. Translation gives CASSSWTGGSRDTEAFF. The full variable domain, with the rest looked up from reference TRBV5-5 and TRBJ1-1, is DAGVTQSPTHLIKTRGQQVTLRCSPISGHKSVSWYQQVLGQGPQFIFQYYEKEERGRGNFPDRFSARQFPNYSSELNVNALLLGDSALYLCASSSWTGGSRDTEAFFGQGTRLTVV.

The J gene is TRBJ1-4, the V gene TRBV2; 7 bases are shared with TRBD1. The junction had 4 bases not matched to a gene; V was cut back by 7 bases and J by 5 bases. The CDR3 contains 13 residues. Per the germline V gene, CDR1 is SNHLY and CDR2 is FYNNEI. In DNA, the CDR3 is TGTGCCAGCACGGGACAGCAGAATGAAAAACTGTTTTTT. Its protein is CASTGQQNEKLFF.

The rearrangement joins TRBV28 to TRBJ1-2; D remains ambiguous. Trimming stripped 7 bases from V and 7 bases from J, with 19 bases between. The CDR3 is made up of 14 amino acids. Germline values: CDR1 MDHEN, CDR2 SYDVKM. The DNA for the CDR3 is TGTGCCAGCACCCCGTGGCAGGAATTGTTTGGCTACACCTTC. Its translation: CASTPWQELFGYTF.

This chain connects TRBV11-2 to TRBJ2-7; 12 nucleotides line up with TRBD2. This CDR3 region has 15 residues. The V and J ends lost 0 bases and 4 bases, in that order; junction bases with no gene match: 1. Per germline, CDR1 SGHAT and CDR2 FQNNGV. The CDR3 region has the DNA TGTGCCAGCAGCTTAGAGACTAGCGGGGGTTACGAGCAGTACTTC. Residues: CASSLETSGGYEQYF.

The V gene is TRBV27, the J gene TRBJ1-2, with 9 bases lining up with TRBD1. Trimming removed 4 bases from V and 4 bases from J; junction bases left unmatched: 4. The CDR3 spans 14 residues. Germline CDR1 MNHEY, CDR2 SMNVEV (reference sequence). CDR3 sequence: CASSSWTGAYGYTF. The CDR3 DNA follows: TGTGCCAGCAGTTCTTGGACAGGGGCCTATGGCTACACCTTC.

This chain connects TRBV4-2 to TRBJ2-1; 14 nucleotides agree with TRBD2. CDR3 length: 16 residues. Germline CDR1 and CDR2: LGHNA and YNFKEQ. V dropped 5 bases and J dropped 4; count of bases not matched to a gene: 4. CDR3 coding DNA: TGTGCCAGCAGCAGCCGACTAGCGGGGGGGTACAATGAGCAGTTCTTC. It specifies CASSSRLAGGYNEQFF.

The chain couples TRBV5-4 to TRBJ2-5; D perhaps matches TRBD2 (6 bases). V lost 5 bases to trimming and J lost 5 bases, with 16 bases between them. The CDR3 loop spans 14 amino acids. The V gene's germline CDR1 is SGHNT and CDR2 YYREEE (reference sequence). CDR3 region: CASRVAESFETQYF. CDR3 nucleotides: TGTGCCAGCAGGGTAGCGGAGAGCTTCGAGACCCAGTACTTC.

V usage is TRBV30 and J usage is TRBJ1-1, with D perhaps matching TRBD1 (5 bases). Germline V gene lookup returns CDR1 GTSNPN and CDR2 SVGIG (reference sequence). V was clipped by 5 bases and J by 3 bases, with 19 bases between them. This CDR3 comprises 15 residues. CDR3 amino acids: CAWVPRGLGDTEAFF. The CDR3 nucleotides read TGTGCCTGGGTGCCTCGGGGGTTAGGGGACACTGAAGCTTTCTTT.

Comment on this clone: Other nucleotide sequences from this sample produce the same CDR3. CDR3 sequence reads: CAWSVLQGNTEAFF. DNA for the CDR3: TGTGCCTGGAGTGTACTACAGGGGAATACTGAAGCTTTCTTT. The V gene is TRBV30, the J gene TRBJ1-1; the match to TRBD1 covers 7 bases. With V trimmed by 0 bases and J by 5 bases, 6 bases remained unmatched. In germline, CDR1 is GTSNPN, CDR2 SVGIG (reference sequence). This CDR3 has 14 amino acids.

The V call is TRBV9, the J call TRBJ2-1, with 13 bases that match TRBD2. The CDR3 runs 19 residues. J gave up 1 base and V 4 bases, and 11 bases lay outside the gene matches. CDR1 is SGDLS and CDR2 is YYNGEE in the germline V gene. Here the CDR3 reads CASSTSQGLAGPSYNEQFF. The CDR3 nucleotides read TGTGCCAGCAGCACCTCTCAGGGACTAGCGGGGCCATCCTACAATGAGCAGTTCTTC.

V usage is TRBV4-1 and J usage is TRBJ1-3, with D tentatively TRBD1 (5 bases). Trimming took 4 bases from V and 0 from J, leaving 16 bases between them. Germline values: CDR1 MGHRA, CDR2 YSYEKL. The CDR3 extends over 17 amino acids. CDR3 protein: CASSLSDTYYSGNTIYF. Written as DNA, the CDR3 is TGCGCCAGCAGCCTCTCGGACACCTATTACTCTGGAAACACCATATATTTT.

This chain joins TRBV4-1 and TRBJ1-6; D gene uncertain. This CDR3 is built from 14 residues. The germline CDR1 and CDR2 sequences are MGHRA and YSYEKL. The V end was cut by 4 bases, the J end by 3 bases, with 7 bases between. The CDR3 bases are TGCGCCAGCAGCCCCGGGGACTATAATTCACCCCTCCACTTT. Translated, it gives CASSPGDYNSPLHF.

This clone was counted once. Other DNA sequences from this sample encode an identical CDR3 as well. The chain recombines TRBV5-5 with TRBJ2-5, with TRBD2 as a possible D gene (5 bases). The CDR3 length is 14 residues. Trimming left V 1 base short and J 2 bases short, with 9 bases between. Per germline, CDR1 SGHKS and CDR2 YYEKEE (reference sequence). CDR3 sequence reads: CASSLRTGQETQYF. CDR3 in DNA: TGTGCCAGCAGCTTGAGGACGGGGCAAGAGACCCAGTACTTC.

This clone was detected once. V gene TRBV6-5 combines with J gene TRBJ2-7; D not resolved. Per germline, CDR1 MNHEY and CDR2 SVGAGI. V was shortened by 6 bases and J by 3 bases, with 9 bases between the two germline ends. This CDR3 is built from 12 residues. Here the CDR3 DNA reads TGTGCCAGCAGCCTGAGTATCTACGAGCAGTACTTC. Its protein product is CASSLSIYEQYF.

The chain is built from TRBV7-7 and TRBJ2-5; 7 nucleotides align to TRBD1. This CDR3 is built from 15 residues. Trimming removed 4 bases from V and 1 base from J; junction bases left unmatched: 6. Germline CDR1 reads SSHAT; CDR2 reads FNYEAQ (reference sequence). This chain's CDR3 is CASSSRDRAQETQYF. CDR3 coding DNA: TGTGCCAGCAGCTCCCGGGACAGAGCCCAAGAGACCCAGTACTTC.

This chain links TRBV3-1 (or the pseudogene TRBV3-2) with TRBJ2-3, with D perhaps TRBD2 (5 bases). The CDR3 extends over 14 amino acids. V was shortened by 3 bases and J by 5 bases, with 12 bases between the two germline ends. CDR1 and CDR2 from the germline V gene are LGHDT and YNNKEL (reference sequence). The CDR3 region is CASSHAPGGDTQYF. The CDR3 nucleotides read TGTGCCAGCAGCCACGCCCCTGGAGGAGATACGCAGTATTTT.

The chain has TRBV2 and TRBJ2-1; 7 nucleotides line up with TRBD2. Germline CDR1 SNHLY, CDR2 FYNNEI. With V trimmed by 7 bases and J by 5 bases, 8 bases remained unmatched. The CDR3 runs 14 residues. CDR3 residues: CASKPIAGDNEQFF. The CDR3 nucleotides read TGTGCCAGCAAACCTATTGCGGGAGACAATGAGCAGTTCTTC.

The chain joins TRBV10-3 to TRBJ1-2; 7 bases match TRBD1. Germline assignment: CDR1 ENHRY and CDR2 SYGVKD. Trimming took 10 bases from V and 5 from J; bases not matched to a gene: 4. This CDR3 is 11 amino acids long. As DNA, the CDR3 is TGTGCCACTACAGGGGTTTATGGCTACACCTTC. The encoded protein is CATTGVYGYTF.